Listed here are 28 T cell receptor beta chains from one sample, sequenced in a study of T cells in Graves' hyperthyroidism and ophthalmopathy. RNA transcripts yielded amplified TCR beta CDR3 regions. Primed by the HTBI set, a first-round RT-PCR was run on the TCR CDR3. Via MiXCR, TCRdb re-called the multiplex PCR reads, giving one row per CDR3 protein. The sample carries some 600,000 distinct CDR3 sequences, around 13% recorded once. The material sequenced was blood. Receptors originate from a woman aged 25 to 45 with Graves' hyperthyroidism that later progressed to Graves' ophthalmopathy.

This clonotype was observed at least ten times. The chain is built from TRBV28 and TRBJ2-1; either TRBD1 or TRBD2 may fit D (6 bases each). The CDR3 has 15 amino acids. Germline CDR1 is MDHEN and CDR2 is SYDVKM. V gave up 7 bases and J gave up 5 bases, with 18 bases separating them. The CDR3 reads CASMGGDRIHNEQFF. As DNA, the CDR3 is TGTGCCAGCATGGGGGGCGACCGAATTCACAATGAGCAGTTCTTC. The full variable domain, in which reference TRBV28 and TRBJ2-1 provide the parts outside the CDR3, is DVKVTQSSRYLVKRTGEKVFLECVQDMDHENMFWYRQDPGLGLRLIYFSYDVKMKEKGDIPEGYSVSREKKERFSLILESASTNQTSMYLCASMGGDRIHNEQFFGPGTRLTVL.

The chain recombines TRBV7-2 with TRBJ1-2; the D is unclear. The V end lost 6 bases, the J end lost 0 bases, and 14 bases lay between the germline ends. The CDR3 covers 15 residues. Germline loops: CDR1 SGHTA, CDR2 FQGNSA. The CDR3 loop is CASSQGHTSNYGYTF. The CDR3 DNA is TGTGCCAGCAGTCAAGGCCACACATCTAACTATGGCTACACCTTC.

The chain couples TRBV19 to TRBJ2-7; D remains unclear. Trimming left V 5 bases short and J 5 bases short, with 22 bases between. The CDR3 runs to 16 residues. Germline loops: CDR1 LNHDA, CDR2 SQIVND (reference sequence). This CDR3 reads CASSSQSSQNIDEQYF. DNA of the CDR3: TGTGCCAGTAGTTCTCAGTCCTCCCAGAACATCGACGAGCAGTACTTC.

J is TRBJ2-2 and V is TRBV2; D is unclear. Trimming cost V 6 bases and J 4 bases, with 18 bases left between them. The length of the CDR3 is 16 residues. In germline, CDR1 is SNHLY, CDR2 FYNNEI. In DNA, the CDR3 is TGTGCCAGCAGCCAAGATTTGGGCTCGGGCACCGGGGAGCTGTTTTTT. Translation: CASSQDLGSGTGELFF.

This clonotype has ten or more counts. The chain links TRBV20-1 to TRBJ1-1; D unresolved. Germline V gives CDR1 DFQATT, CDR2 SNEGSKA (reference sequence). V was clipped by 6 bases and J by 6 bases, with 14 bases between them. There are 12 residues in the CDR3. Written as DNA, the CDR3 is TGCAGTGCACGTGAACTACTTGCTGAAGCTTTCTTT. Encoded protein: CSARELLAEAFF.

The table lists this clonotype with a few counts. A much larger clonotype is one base distant, so this may be a read error. The chain employs TRBV30 and TRBJ2-5; 9 positions agree with TRBD2. V was clipped by 1 base and J by 4 bases; unmatched bases: 10. The CDR3 extends over 16 amino acids. The germline V gene encodes CDR1 GTSNPN and CDR2 SVGIG (reference sequence). In nucleotides, the CDR3 is TGTGCCTGGAGTGGATCATGGACTAGCGTCGGAGAGACCCAGTACTTC. It encodes CAWSGSWTSVGETQYF.

This clonotype was recorded at least ten times. The chain links TRBV2 to TRBJ1-5; possibly TRBD1 for D (5 bases). The CDR3 consists of 14 residues. Germline assignment: CDR1 SNHLY and CDR2 FYNNEI. The V end was cut by 5 bases, the J end by 4 bases, with 12 bases between. In DNA, the CDR3 is TGTGCCAGCAGTAACTCGACAGCTAATCAGCCCCAGCATTTT. Translating it yields CASSNSTANQPQHF.

This clonotype was counted at least ten times. The chain employs TRBV18 and TRBJ2-5; D is perhaps TRBD1 or TRBD2 (5 bases each). This CDR3 comprises 14 residues. V was clipped by 2 bases and J by 4 bases, with 11 bases between them. Germline values: CDR1 KGHSH, CDR2 LQKENI. The CDR3 nucleotides read TGTGCCAGCTCACCAGTACCTGGGGGAGAGACCCAGTACTTC. It translates to CASSPVPGGETQYF.

DNA of the CDR3: TGTGCCAGCGGTGGGGGATCTGGCTACACCTTC. This encodes CASGGGSGYTF. The chain links TRBV7-2 to TRBJ1-2; TRBD1 is a possible D gene (5 bases). Per the germline V gene, CDR1 is SGHTA and CDR2 is FQGNSA. The CDR3 is 11 residues long. V lost 8 bases and J lost 7, with 11 bases in between.

This clonotype was observed at least ten times. V and J are TRBV5-1 and TRBJ1-4, with D unclear. The CDR3 contains 17 residues. Germline loops: CDR1 SGHRS, CDR2 YFSETQ. V was pared by 0 bases and J by 4 bases, with 16 bases between. CDR3 loop: CASSLARSLRGNEKLFF. Written as DNA, the CDR3 is TGCGCCAGCAGCTTGGCCCGCAGCCTTCGGGGTAATGAAAAACTGTTTTTT.

There are many counts of this clonotype. V gene TRBV19 combines with J gene TRBJ2-7; D ambiguous. The V end was cut by 5 bases, the J end by 2 bases, with 10 bases between. From germline, CDR1 is LNHDA and CDR2 SQIVND (reference sequence). The CDR3 spans 13 residues. CDR3 residues: CASSRGFPYEQYF. The CDR3 bases are TGTGCCAGTAGTCGCGGTTTTCCCTACGAGCAGTACTTC.

This clonotype was observed a handful of times. V and J are TRBV19 and TRBJ1-4; 7 bases map to TRBD1. The CDR3 contains 15 residues. The V segment lost 5 bases and the J segment 5 bases; nucleotides outside the gene matches: 8. CDR1 and CDR2 from the germline V gene are LNHDA and SQIVND (reference sequence). The CDR3 loop is CASSFTGVLNEKLFF. CDR3 nucleotide sequence: TGTGCCAGTAGTTTTACAGGGGTCCTAAATGAAAAACTGTTTTTT.

The chain joins TRBV4-3 to TRBJ2-1; D possibly matches TRBD1 or TRBD2 (5 bases each). From germline, CDR1 is LGHNA and CDR2 YSLEER. V gave up 1 base and J gave up 8 bases, with 9 bases separating them. This CDR3 spans 13 amino acids. As DNA, the CDR3 is TGCGCCAGCAGCCAAGGAAGGGACCATGAGCAGTTCTTC. It codes for CASSQGRDHEQFF.

This clonotype has a count of ten or more. The chain has TRBV6-1 and TRBJ1-2; TRBD1 is a possible D gene (6 bases). V lost 4 bases and J 4 bases, leaving 13 bases between the germline ends. The CDR3 consists of 14 residues. Germline values: CDR1 MNHNS, CDR2 SASEGT. The CDR3 DNA reads TGTGCCAGCAGTGCCAGGACAGTACGCTATGGCTACACCTTC. It codes for CASSARTVRYGYTF.

This clonotype was seen a few times. This sequence joins TRBV14 and TRBJ1-6; 10 nucleotides line up with TRBD1. CDR1 and CDR2 (germline): SGHDN, FVKESK. V shed 1 base and J 7 bases; nucleotides not matched to a gene: 7. CDR3 length: 17 residues. The CDR3 region has the DNA TGTGCCAGCAGCCAAGCCGTAGGGGGACAGGGGAATTCACCCCTCCACTTT. It is translated as CASSQAVGGQGNSPLHF.

This clonotype occurred many times. The V gene is TRBV7-9, the J gene TRBJ1-1, with a tentative D call TRBD1 (5 bases). This CDR3 is built from 13 residues. V gave up 2 bases and J gave up 4 bases, with 8 bases separating them. In germline, CDR1 is SEHNR, CDR2 FQNEAQ (reference sequence). CDR3 coding DNA: TGTGCCAGCAGCTTAAATGGGGGCACTGAAGCTTTCTTT. Translation gives CASSLNGGTEAFF. Full variable domain (rest looked up from reference TRBV7-9 and TRBJ1-1): DTGVSQNPRHKITKRGQNVTFRCDPISEHNRLYWYRQTLGQGPEFLTYFQNEAQLEKSRLLSDRFSAERPKGSFSTLEIQRTEQGDSAMYLCASSLNGGTEAFFGQGTRLTVV.

This sequence joins TRBV24-1 and TRBJ2-2; D gene ambiguous. This CDR3 spans 15 amino acids. The germline V and J ends were trimmed by 4 bases and 0 bases, with 8 bases remaining between them. The germline V gene has CDR1 KGHDR and CDR2 SFDVKD. The CDR3 is CATSEGTPNTGELFF. The CDR3 nucleotides are TGTGCCACCAGTGAGGGTACCCCGAACACCGGGGAGCTGTTTTTT.

The V call is TRBV30, the J call TRBJ2-5, with D unresolved. The CDR3 runs to 14 residues. In germline, CDR1 is GTSNPN, CDR2 SVGIG (reference sequence). The ends were cut back, 1 base at V and 5 bases at J, with 14 bases in the middle. In DNA form, the CDR3 reads TGTGCCTGGAGTGGAATCCGCGCCCGGGAGACCCAGTACTTC. Translating it yields CAWSGIRARETQYF.

This clonotype has a count of ten or more. The genes are TRBV11-2 and TRBJ1-1; D is unclear. Trimming stripped 1 base from V and 11 bases from J, with 17 bases between. The germline V gene encodes CDR1 SGHAT and CDR2 FQNNGV. CDR3 length equals 14 residues. CDR3 sequence: CASSLVVLRPTAFF. The CDR3 DNA reads TGTGCCAGCAGCTTAGTGGTTCTGCGGCCCACGGCTTTCTTT.

The gene calls are TRBV3-1 and TRBJ1-6; D remains unclear. Trimming stripped 4 bases from V and 7 bases from J, with 8 bases between. Per germline, CDR1 LGHDT and CDR2 YNNKEL (reference sequence). This CDR3 contains 13 residues. CDR3 residues: CASSPTRNSPLHF. In DNA form, the CDR3 reads TGTGCCAGCAGCCCCACCCGGAATTCACCCCTCCACTTT.

This clonotype was seen many times. The CDR3 spells CASSLEEDTEAFF. The CDR3 DNA sequence: TGTGCCAGCAGCTTGGAGGAAGACACTGAAGCTTTCTTT. The V gene is TRBV7-9, the J gene TRBJ1-1, with no clear D. The germline V gene has CDR1 SEHNR and CDR2 FQNEAQ (reference sequence). V dropped 3 bases and J dropped 3 bases, with 8 bases sitting between them. The CDR3 spans 13 residues.

The sample holds many counts of this clonotype. The CDR3 region is CATESSLDTQYF. Written as DNA, the CDR3 is TGTGCCACCGAATCTTCCCTGGATACGCAGTATTTT. The chain combines TRBV6-1 with TRBJ2-3; D is unclear. The germline gives CDR1 MNHNS, CDR2 SASEGT. Trimming took off 10 bases at V and 6 bases at J, with 14 bases between the two ends. The CDR3 length is 12 residues.

The sample holds many counts of this clonotype. The chain employs TRBV28 and TRBJ2-7; D possibly uses TRBD1 or TRBD2 (5 bases each). V lost 5 bases, J lost 3 bases, and 17 bases lay in between. Germline V gene data show CDR1 as MDHEN and CDR2 as SYDVKM. The CDR3 has 15 amino acids. CDR3 residues: CASSNRDRPLYEQYF. In nucleotides, the CDR3 is TGTGCCAGCAGTAACCGGGACCGACCTCTCTACGAGCAGTACTTC.

This clonotype was picked up a small number of times. The chain employs TRBV19 and TRBJ1-2, with D unresolved. Germline CDR1 is LNHDA and CDR2 is SQIVND (reference sequence). This CDR3 has 14 residues. Trimming cost V 3 bases and J 8 bases, with 16 bases left between them. The CDR3 region is CASSIPSRSAGYTF. CDR3 in DNA: TGTGCCAGTAGTATCCCATCTCGGTCTGCGGGCTACACCTTC.

The table lists this clonotype with a few counts. The J gene is TRBJ2-2, the V gene TRBV2, with D uncertain. This CDR3 comprises 13 residues. Germline V CDR1 and CDR2: SNHLY, FYNNEI. V lost 5 bases to trimming and J lost 8 bases, with 12 bases between them. The CDR3 sequence is CASSMDLPGELFF. DNA of the CDR3: TGTGCCAGCAGTATGGACCTGCCTGGGGAGCTGTTTTTT. The variable domain in full, completed from reference TRBV2 and TRBJ2-2, reads EPEVTQTPSHQVTQMGQEVILRCVPISNHLYFYWYRQILGQKVEFLVSFYNNEISEKSEIFDDQFSVERPDGSNFTLKIRSTKLEDSAMYFCASSMDLPGELFFGEGSRLTVL.

This clonotype was observed at least ten times. The chain joins TRBV7-9 to TRBJ1-1, with D perhaps matching TRBD1 (5 bases). The CDR3 loop spans 16 amino acids. Trimming removed 3 bases at V and 1 base at J, with 15 bases between. The germline V gene has CDR1 SEHNR and CDR2 FQNEAQ (reference sequence). The CDR3 nucleotides read TGTGCCAGCAGCTTGGGCTGGGGCGAGGAGAACACTGAAGCTTTCTTT. It yields the protein CASSLGWGEENTEAFF.

Here the CDR3 DNA reads TGTGCCAGCACCCTCACAGGGGGAGAGACCCAGTACTTC. It translates to CASTLTGGETQYF. This chain joins TRBV12-3 or TRBV12-4 and TRBJ2-5, with TRBD1 matching 8 bases. After removal of 7 bases from V and 4 bases from J, the junction contained 5 bases not matched to a gene. The CDR3 length is 13 residues.

This clonotype appeared a few times. The rearrangement links TRBV7-9 to TRBJ1-3; the D is unclear. The CDR3 is 15 amino acids. CDR1 and CDR2 from the germline V gene are SEHNR and FQNEAQ (reference sequence). Deletions cut 5 bases from V and 8 bases from J, with 19 bases between. The CDR3 DNA sequence: TGTGCCAGCAGCCCCGCGACCGCAGCACCGGACACCATATATTTT. Translating gives CASSPATAAPDTIYF.